The source of this T cell receptor (beta chain) is a study of CD8+ T cells in alopecia areata. Study observations and caveats: Compared with mice, patients displayed less clear TCR sharing, possibly for HLA-related reasons. Scalp sequencing captures resident alphabeta T cells of normal skin too.

This clone was detected only a few times. Antigen specificity is unknown. The authors extracted RNA and reverse transcribed it into cDNA as the sequencing template. TCRdb keeps only in-frame clones here, not all; method: immunoSEQ multiplex PCR. This sample has 85,000 to 110,000 clones, with less than 70% found just once. The CDR3 sequence is 14 residues long. The J segment lost 4 bases and the V segment lost 8 bases, leaving 12 bases of the junction unmatched. Germline CDR1 is SQVTM and CDR2 is ANQGSEA. Cell sorting was applied to PBMCs, and CD4+ and CD8+ T cells were collected. What was sequenced was CD4+ T cells sorted from blood. V usage is TRBV29-1 and J usage is TRBJ2-5; 8 bases align to TRBD1. The clonotype comes from a human donor in good health. The CDR3, as DNA: TGCAGCTCCCGAGGACAGGGCGGCTCAGAGACCCAGTACTTC. It yields the protein CSSRGQGGSETQYF.